A selection of T cell receptor beta chains follows, all from one sample in a study of T-cell reconstitution after alpha-beta-depleted transplantation in children. TCRdb reprocessed the PCR reads via MiXCR and lists one record per CDR3 protein. Found here are some 290,000 distinct CDR3 sequences, roughly 21% of them singletons; the top ten hold 11%. The sequencing used PBMCs, mostly from graft donor cells, collected 180 days after TCRalphabeta/CD19-depleted stem cell transplant. These receptors all stem from a male patient between 5 and 17 years old who had a stem cell transplant for acute lymphoblastic leukemia, so the T cells may come from the graft donor. Both conserved end residues are part of each CDR3. The order of the fields is V gene, clone size, D gene, J gene, CDR3 protein, CDR3 DNA. D genes are given only for firm matches. Only some rows state a clone size, as once, few, many or a class for expanded clones.

>TRBV5-1|.|.|TRBJ2-5
CASAGGKYQETQYF
TGCGCCAGCGCTGGCGGCAAGTACCAAGAGACCCAGTACTTC
>TRBV9|few|.|TRBJ2-7
CASSVEVGLTYEQYF
TGTGCCAGCAGCGTAGAAGTAGGGCTTACCTACGAGCAGTACTTC
>TRBV10-1|.|TRBD1|TRBJ2-7
CASNAGGGEQYF
TGCGCCAGCAATGCAGGGGGCGGCGAGCAGTACTTC
>TRBV12-3/TRBV12-4|few|.|TRBJ2-1
CASSLKRGPYNEQFF
TGTGCCAGCAGTTTAAAAAGAGGCCCCTACAATGAGCAGTTCTTC
>TRBV5-1|.|.|TRBJ2-3
CASSLGQRGDTQYF
TGCGCCAGCAGCTTGGGGCAACGGGGAGATACGCAGTATTTT
>TRBV7-9|.|.|TRBJ2-3
CASSFGASTDTQYF
TGTGCCAGCAGCTTTGGGGCGAGTACAGATACGCAGTATTTT
>TRBV7-2|few|.|TRBJ2-5
CASSPWGYQETQYF
TGTGCCAGCAGCCCTTGGGGTTACCAAGAGACCCAGTACTTC
>TRBV7-8|.|.|TRBJ2-2
CASSLHDSLNTGELSF
TGTGCCAGCAGCTTACACGACAGCTTGAACACCGGGGAGCTGTCTTTT
>TRBV29-1|few|TRBD2|TRBJ2-5
CSVVDSGMVQETQYF
TGCAGCGTTGTCGATAGCGGGATGGTCCAAGAGACCCAGTACTTC
>TRBV6-1|.|.|TRBJ2-3
CASNTALGTDTQYF
TGTGCCAGCAACACAGCCCTAGGCACAGATACGCAGTATTTT
>TRBV4-1|.|.|TRBJ1-3
CASSQVWAPGNTIYF
TGCGCCAGCAGCCAGGTTTGGGCACCCGGAAACACCATATATTTT
>TRBV9|.|.|TRBJ2-1
CASSPEWSYNEQFF
TGTGCCAGCAGCCCGGAGTGGTCCTACAATGAGCAGTTCTTC
>TRBV5-1|few|TRBD1|TRBJ2-3
CASTDGQGGDTQYF
TGCGCCAGCACCGACGGACAGGGGGGCGATACGCAGTATTTT
>TRBV5-1|few|.|TRBJ2-6
CASSFQSSGANVLTF
TGCGCCAGCAGCTTCCAGAGCTCTGGGGCCAACGTCCTGACTTTC
>TRBV29-1|few|.|TRBJ2-7
CSVEPDNSYEQYF
TGCAGCGTTGAACCCGACAATTCCTACGAGCAGTACTTC
>TRBV27|.|TRBD2|TRBJ2-7
CASTREGRMYEQYF
TGTGCCAGCACCCGGGAGGGACGAATGTACGAGCAGTACTTC
>TRBV5-1|.|.|TRBJ1-4
CASSLAQTPATNEKLFF
TGCGCCAGCAGCTTGGCCCAGACCCCTGCAACTAATGAAAAACTGTTTTTT
>TRBV11-1|.|.|TRBJ2-1
CASSGRSRDTGFHNEQFF
TGTGCCAGCAGCGGGCGAAGCCGGGATACAGGATTCCACAATGAGCAGTTCTTC
>TRBV10-1|.|.|TRBJ2-7
CASRRGRSTPDSYEQYF
TGCGCCAGCCGGAGGGGCCGCTCAACCCCCGATTCCTACGAGCAGTACTTC
>TRBV7-9|few|TRBD2|TRBJ2-7
CASSTSDSGSPYEQYF
TGTGCCAGCAGCACCTCAGATAGCGGGAGCCCCTACGAGCAGTACTTC